What follows are 10 T cell receptor beta chains derived from one specimen sequenced in a study of blood T cell repertoires in COVID-19 (dated by TCRdb to between 2020 and 2021). Receptor amplification or capture employed the immunoSEQ multiplex PCR assay. TCRdb re-hosts the immuneACCESS table, in-frame sequences only. Its copies lack some clones; in the studies checked, an unresolved V gene accounts for under half of them, and the cause for the rest is not known. The sample yields about 54,000 clones; around 83% were counted once. The ten largest clones represent 1.9% of the sample. Sample: peripheral blood. All receptors derive from an older woman with acute or convalescent COVID-19.

The J gene is TRBJ1-2, the V gene TRBV24-1; tentatively, D is TRBD1 (5 bases). CDR1 KGHDR and CDR2 SFDVKD come from the germline V gene. V lost 0 bases to trimming and J lost 3 bases, with 7 bases between them. The CDR3 length is 14 residues. The CDR3 protein is CATSDLFRDYGYTF. In DNA form, the CDR3 reads TGTGCCACCAGTGATTTGTTCAGGGACTATGGCTACACCTTC.

This chain joins TRBV18 and TRBJ1-1, with a tentative D call TRBD1 (5 bases). The CDR3 sequence is 14 residues long. Germline V gene data show CDR1 as KGHSH and CDR2 as LQKENI. The V end was cut by 5 bases, the J end by 1 base, with 11 bases between. Here the CDR3 reads CASSSKGWNTEAFF. Here the CDR3 DNA reads TGTGCCAGCTCATCGAAGGGGTGGAACACTGAAGCTTTCTTT. Full variable domain (remainder filled in from reference TRBV18 and TRBJ1-1): NAGVMQNPRHLVRRRGQEARLRCSPMKGHSHVYWYRQLPEEGLKFMVYLQKENIIDESGMPKERFSAEFPKEGPSILRIQQVVRGDSAAYFCASSSKGWNTEAFFGQGTRLTVV.

The J gene is TRBJ2-7, the V gene TRBV5-4; D remains unclear. Between the trimmed V and J ends, which lost 7 bases and 3 bases, there was a span of 11 bases. Germline V CDR1 and CDR2: SGHNT, YYREEE (reference sequence). The CDR3 totals 12 residues. CDR3 coding DNA: TGTGCCAGCCGCGACACAAACTACGAGCAGTACTTC. Residues: CASRDTNYEQYF. Together with reference TRBV5-4 and TRBJ2-7, the CDR3 gives the full variable domain: ETGVTQSPTHLIKTRGQQVTLRCSSQSGHNTVSWYQQALGQGPQFIFQYYREEENGRGNFPPRFSGLQFPNYSSELNVNALELDDSALYLCASRDTNYEQYFGPGTRLTVT.

This sequence joins TRBV6-5 and TRBJ2-3; no definite D call. The CDR3 is made up of 12 amino acids. The germline V and J ends were trimmed by 6 bases and 0 bases, with 4 bases remaining between them. CDR1 and CDR2 from the germline V gene are MNHEY and SVGAGI. CDR3 loop: CASSPSTDTQYF. CDR3 in DNA: TGTGCCAGCAGCCCAAGCACAGATACGCAGTATTTT.

This chain joins TRBV7-9 and TRBJ1-1, with a possible D match to TRBD1 (5 bases). V lost 5 bases to trimming and J lost 8 bases, with 12 bases between them. The length of the CDR3 is 12 residues. Germline loops: CDR1 SEHNR, CDR2 FQNEAQ (reference sequence). The CDR3 region has the DNA TGTGCCAGCAGCCCAAGACAGATCGAAGCTTTCTTT. This sequence encodes CASSPRQIEAFF.

The chain combines TRBV24-1 with TRBJ1-5; D is uncertain. The length of the CDR3 is 16 residues. V was pared by 4 bases and J by 4 bases, with 16 bases between. Germline V CDR1 and CDR2: KGHDR, SFDVKD. The CDR3 nucleotides are TGTGCCACCAGTGACAGCGGGCCCTTGTGGAATCAGCCCCAGCATTTT. Translating gives CATSDSGPLWNQPQHF.

This clone was seen more than once but under ten times. The chain combines TRBV5-6 with TRBJ1-2; D is unclear. The length of the CDR3 is 13 residues. Germline V gene lookup returns CDR1 SGHDT and CDR2 YYEEEE. Trimming shortened V by 0 bases and J by 2 bases, and 5 bases separated the two germline ends. The CDR3: CASSLGPNYGYTF. CDR3 DNA: TGTGCCAGCAGCTTGGGGCCCAACTATGGCTACACCTTC.

This chain links TRBV4-2 with TRBJ2-5; 11 bases align to TRBD2. Trimming removed 2 bases from V and 5 bases from J; junction bases left unmatched: 10. This CDR3 contains 17 residues. Germline values: CDR1 LGHNA, CDR2 YNFKEQ. In nucleotides, the CDR3 is TGTGCCAGCAGCCAACCGGGACTAGCGGATTTTTCGGAGACCCAGTACTTC. Translation: CASSQPGLADFSETQYF.

J is TRBJ2-1 and V is TRBV29-1; 9 bases map to TRBD1. V lost 3 bases and J lost 4; bases outside the gene matches: 7. This CDR3 spans 15 amino acids. Germline V CDR1 and CDR2: SQVTM, ANQGSEA. CDR3 nucleotide sequence: TGCAGCGTTGAGAAGGCGGGACAGGGTTACAATGAGCAGTTCTTC. This gives the protein CSVEKAGQGYNEQFF.

The genes are TRBV11-3 and TRBJ2-7; TRBD2 matches at 13 bases. Germline-derived CDR1 and CDR2 are SGHNT and YENEEA. This CDR3 is built from 15 residues. The junction had 4 bases not matched to a gene; V was cut back by 5 bases and J by 3 bases. The CDR3: CASSERTSGSYEQYF. In DNA, the CDR3 is TGTGCCAGCAGCGAAAGGACTAGCGGGAGCTACGAGCAGTACTTC.